The 25 T cell receptor beta chains listed next were all sequenced from one sample in a study of blood T cell repertoires in COVID-19. Produced via immunoSEQ multiplex PCR; TCRdb's table is partial and in-frame only. Here the sample spans roughly 150,000 clones, roughly 84% being singletons. Material for sequencing was PBMCs or T cells enriched from blood (not recorded which). The receptors shown here come from a man aged 50-60 years in a cohort exposed to, infected with or recovered from COVID-19 (not recorded which).

The J gene is TRBJ1-3, the V gene TRBV2; D may be TRBD1 (5 bases). The CDR3 is 16 residues long. Germline loops: CDR1 SNHLY, CDR2 FYNNEI. V was clipped by 1 base and J by 2 bases, with 12 bases between them. The DNA of the CDR3 is TGTGCCAGCAGTGAAGGGGGCAGGCTAGCTGGAAACACCATATATTTT. Amino acid sequence: CASSEGGRLAGNTIYF.

This clone was observed a single time. The chain carries TRBV6-5 and TRBJ1-1, with a possible D match to TRBD1 (6 bases). The CDR3 covers 10 residues. Trimming pared 8 bases from V and 7 bases from J, leaving 8 bases between. Germline CDR1 reads MNHEY; CDR2 reads SVGAGI. The CDR3: CASGQYEAFF. The CDR3 bases are TGTGCCAGCGGACAGTATGAAGCTTTCTTT.

This clone appeared a single time. V gene TRBV19 combines with J gene TRBJ1-6, with 9 positions matching TRBD1. J gave up 8 bases and V 4 bases, and 6 bases lay outside the gene matches. The CDR3 contains 15 residues. CDR1 and CDR2 (germline): LNHDA, SQIVND (reference sequence). CDR3 protein: CASSTGQGLYSPLHF. The CDR3 nucleotides are TGTGCCAGTAGTACGGGACAGGGCTTATATTCACCCCTCCACTTT.

The J gene is TRBJ2-5, the V gene TRBV28; D remains unclear. Germline-derived CDR1 and CDR2 are MDHEN and SYDVKM. The V and J ends lost 3 bases and 0 bases respectively, with 5 bases between them. The length of the CDR3 is 13 residues. CDR3 amino acids: CASSFLYQETQYF. The CDR3 region has the DNA TGTGCCAGCAGTTTTCTGTACCAAGAGACCCAGTACTTC.

V gene TRBV6-2 or TRBV6-3 combines with J gene TRBJ2-5; unclear D gene. The germline V gene has CDR1 MNHEY and CDR2 SVGEGT. This CDR3 comprises 12 residues. V gave up 5 bases and J gave up 2 bases, with 6 bases separating them. The CDR3 sequence is CASSRSQETQYF. Written as DNA, the CDR3 is TGTGCCAGCAGTCGGTCGCAAGAGACCCAGTACTTC.

The chain links TRBV24-1 to TRBJ2-2, with D perhaps matching TRBD1 (6 bases). The CDR3 is 14 residues long. CDR1 and CDR2 from the germline V gene are KGHDR and SFDVKD. Trimming took off 7 bases at V and 0 bases at J, with 8 bases between the two ends. The CDR3 spells CATSRGTNTGELFF. Here the CDR3 DNA reads TGTGCCACCAGCAGGGGAACGAACACCGGGGAGCTGTTTTTT.

This chain uses TRBV19 with TRBJ1-2; D uncertain. CDR3 size: 13 residues. Germline V gene data show CDR1 as LNHDA and CDR2 as SQIVND (reference sequence). V shed 1 base and J shed 1 base, with 4 bases lying between them. The CDR3: CASSIGSNYGYTF. Written as DNA, the CDR3 is TGTGCCAGTAGTATAGGCAGTAACTATGGCTACACCTTC.

This chain links TRBV5-1 with TRBJ1-2; unclear D gene. The V and J ends lost 0 bases and 7 bases respectively, with 10 bases between them. The CDR3 is 13 residues long. Germline V gene lookup returns CDR1 SGHRS and CDR2 YFSETQ. CDR3 residues: CASSLELSGGYTF. In DNA form, the CDR3 reads TGCGCCAGCAGCTTGGAGCTTTCTGGTGGCTACACCTTC.

The chain links TRBV18 to TRBJ1-3; TRBD1 agrees at 10 bases. V was clipped by 3 bases and J by 5 bases; unmatched bases: 1. Germline CDR1 reads KGHSH; CDR2 reads LQKENI. The CDR3 extends over 14 amino acids. For the CDR3, the DNA is TGTGCCAGCTCACCGGGACAGGGGAGAAACACCATATATTTT. It encodes CASSPGQGRNTIYF.

In its sample, this clone was seen a few times. The rearrangement links TRBV7-2 to TRBJ2-3; 11 bases match TRBD1. J lost 10 bases, V lost 6 bases, and 6 bases had no gene match. Germline V CDR1 and CDR2: SGHTA, FQGNSA. The CDR3 extends over 13 amino acids. This chain's CDR3 is CASSLDRGRAQYF. CDR3 nucleotide sequence: TGTGCCAGCAGTTTGGACAGGGGGCGGGCGCAGTATTTT.

V usage is TRBV10-3 and J usage is TRBJ2-1; 11 bases line up with TRBD2. The CDR3 length is 15 residues. Germline-derived CDR1 and CDR2 are ENHRY and SYGVKD. V trimming: 6 bases; J trimming: 7 bases; junction bases outside the gene matches: 8. Here the CDR3 reads CAISSLAGDGNEQFF. The DNA of the CDR3 is TGTGCCATCAGCTCACTAGCGGGAGATGGAAATGAGCAGTTCTTC.

The V gene is TRBV28, the J gene TRBJ1-4, with D unclear. The CDR3 has 13 amino acids. Trimming shortened V by 4 bases and J by 8 bases, and 11 bases separated the two germline ends. Germline CDR1 MDHEN, CDR2 SYDVKM. The CDR3 nucleotides read TGTGCCAGCAGTTCCCCTAGGCGGGAAAAACTGTTTTTT. Protein sequence: CASSSPRREKLFF.

The J gene is TRBJ2-2, the V gene TRBV3-1 (or the pseudogene TRBV3-2); 10 bases are shared with TRBD2. The ends lost 1 base at V and 8 bases at J; junction bases unmatched: 7. The CDR3 loop spans 16 amino acids. Germline V lookup: CDR1 LGHDT, CDR2 YNNKEL (reference sequence). DNA of the CDR3: TGTGCCAGCAGCCAAGGTCTAGCGGGGGTCGGTGGGGAGCTGTTTTTT. Amino acid sequence: CASSQGLAGVGGELFF.

This clone came up a few times. The chain carries TRBV9 and TRBJ1-3, with D possibly matching TRBD1 (5 bases). V lost 4 bases, J lost 0 bases, and 14 bases lay in between. This CDR3 comprises 16 residues. Germline V gene data show CDR1 as SGDLS and CDR2 as YYNGEE. The CDR3, as DNA: TGTGCCAGCAGCCTGACAGTCCCAAGCTCTGGAAACACCATATATTTT. The encoded protein is CASSLTVPSSGNTIYF.

V usage is TRBV7-9 and J usage is TRBJ2-7; D is perhaps TRBD1 (5 bases). Trimming took off 2 bases at V and 4 bases at J, with 12 bases between the two ends. The germline V gene has CDR1 SEHNR and CDR2 FQNEAQ (reference sequence). The CDR3 consists of 14 residues. CDR3 in DNA: TGTGCCAGCAGCTTATCAGGGTCCTGGTACGAGCAGTACTTC. Amino acid sequence: CASSLSGSWYEQYF.

CDR3: CATSRPGTSSYNEQFF. Here the CDR3 DNA reads TGTGCCACCAGCAGACCAGGAACGAGCTCCTACAATGAGCAGTTCTTC. The rearrangement joins TRBV15 to TRBJ2-1; no clear D gene. This CDR3 is 16 amino acids long. Germline V gene lookup returns CDR1 LNHNV and CDR2 YYDKDF (reference sequence). Trimming stripped 2 bases from V and 0 bases from J, with 11 bases between.

The J gene is TRBJ2-3, the V gene TRBV18; the D gene is possibly TRBD1 (5 bases). The CDR3 totals 16 residues. The V end lost 0 bases, the J end lost 0 bases, and 10 bases lay between the germline ends. Per germline, CDR1 KGHSH and CDR2 LQKENI. CDR3 nucleotide sequence: TGTGCCAGCTCACCACCTACGACAGTTAGCACAGATACGCAGTATTTT. Translated: CASSPPTTVSTDTQYF.

The chain has TRBV15 and TRBJ1-4; unclear D gene. The germline V and J ends were trimmed by 2 bases and 6 bases, with 13 bases remaining between them. The CDR3 length is 15 residues. Germline V gene sequence: CDR1 LNHNV, CDR2 YYDKDF (reference sequence). CDR3 DNA sequence: TGTGCCACCAGCAGATCACCCCTGGGAGATGAAAAACTGTTTTTT. It translates to CATSRSPLGDEKLFF.

The chain joins TRBV7-3 to TRBJ2-1, with TRBD1 matching over 9 bases. The V gene end was trimmed by 2 bases and the J gene end by 4 bases; junction bases not matched to a gene: 3. The V gene's germline CDR1 is SGHTA and CDR2 FQGTGA. This CDR3 has 15 residues. Here the CDR3 DNA reads TGTGCCAGCAGCTTAGGGACAGGGTTATACAATGAGCAGTTCTTC. It yields the protein CASSLGTGLYNEQFF.

The V call is TRBV14, the J call TRBJ1-4, with a weak D call TRBD1 (5 bases). In germline, CDR1 is SGHDN, CDR2 FVKESK. The V gene lost 5 bases and the J gene lost 3 bases, with 16 bases spanning the gap. This CDR3 region has 16 residues. CDR3 nucleotides: TGTGCCAGCAGCGACAACCAAGGGGATCCTAATGAAAAACTGTTTTTT. Protein sequence: CASSDNQGDPNEKLFF.

The J gene is TRBJ2-7, the V gene TRBV23-1; D possibly corresponds to TRBD2 (5 bases). TRBV23-1 is given ORF status, its function remaining uncertain. The CDR3 totals 17 residues. V was shortened by 3 bases and J by 0 bases, with 18 bases between the two germline ends. The CDR3 protein is CASSQREGPAFSYEQYF. The CDR3 DNA sequence: TGCGCCAGCAGTCAGCGCGAGGGCCCCGCCTTCTCCTACGAGCAGTACTTC.

The chain links TRBV10-1 to TRBJ2-1, with D possibly TRBD2 on 5 matching bases. There are 15 residues in the CDR3. CDR1 and CDR2 from the germline V gene are WNHNN and SYGVQD (reference sequence). The V end was cut by 3 bases, the J end by 8 bases, with 17 bases between. The CDR3 DNA reads as TGCGCCAGCAGTGACAACCCCGGGTATAGCGATGAGCAGTTCTTC. It codes for CASSDNPGYSDEQFF.

The chain has TRBV11-2 and TRBJ1-1; D remains unclear. The CDR3 spans 14 residues. Germline CDR1 and CDR2: SGHAT and FQNNGV. The germline V and J ends were trimmed by 6 bases and 4 bases, with 15 bases remaining between them. The CDR3 loop reads CASSLSRFGTEAFF. DNA for the CDR3: TGTGCCAGCAGTCTATCCAGGTTTGGCACTGAAGCTTTCTTT.

The V gene is TRBV6-5, the J gene TRBJ2-1; 12 bases line up with TRBD2. Looked up from germline, CDR1 is MNHEY and CDR2 is SVGAGI. V was pared by 2 bases and J by 12 bases, with 2 bases of the junction left unmatched. The CDR3 totals 13 residues. CDR3 DNA sequence: TGTGCCAGCAGTTACGGACTAGCGGGATCGCAGTTCTTC. It translates to CASSYGLAGSQFF.

This chain connects TRBV18 to TRBJ2-7; D possibly corresponds to TRBD1 (6 bases). The CDR3 spans 12 residues. Germline lookup yields CDR1 KGHSH and CDR2 LQKENI. Trimming stripped 3 bases from V and 6 bases from J, with 9 bases between. The DNA of the CDR3 is TGTGCCAGCTCACCCGGACAGCTCGAGCAGTACTTC. Translated, it gives CASSPGQLEQYF.